These 20 T cell receptor beta chains were all obtained from the same sample, sequenced in a study of cytomegalovirus exposure and HLA in healthy donors. Generated by immunoSEQ multiplex PCR, the TCRdb table keeps only in-frame clones and is missing some. The top ten clones hold around 3% of a sample with roughly 150,000 clones, 70% to 90% of them seen once. The sequencing sample was made of PBMCs. Receptors were obtained from a man aged 18 to 30 in good health and CMV-seronegative.

The chain links TRBV9 to TRBJ2-7; 7 nucleotides match TRBD2. Looked up from germline, CDR1 is SGDLS and CDR2 is YYNGEE. J was trimmed by 0 bases and V by 4 bases; bases with no gene match: 4. The length of the CDR3 is 14 residues. CDR3 residues: CASSPRDYSYEQYF. The CDR3 nucleotides read TGTGCCAGCAGCCCCCGGGACTACTCCTACGAGCAGTACTTC.

The chain joins TRBV7-9 to TRBJ2-1, with D possibly TRBD2 on 6 matching bases. The CDR3 extends over 13 amino acids. V was trimmed by 2 bases and J by 7 bases, leaving 9 bases between them. The germline gives CDR1 SEHNR, CDR2 FQNEAQ (reference sequence). DNA of the CDR3: TGTGCCAGCAGCTTACTAGCGAGTAATGAGCAGTTCTTC. This gives the protein CASSLLASNEQFF.

The rearrangement uses TRBV4-2 and TRBJ2-7, with 7 bases matching TRBD2. The CDR3 has 18 residues. Germline V gene data show CDR1 as LGHNA and CDR2 as YNFKEQ. Unmatched junction bases numbered 17, after V lost 1 base and J lost 5 bases. The CDR3: CASSQGPIRREGPDEQYF. The CDR3, as DNA: TGTGCCAGCAGCCAAGGCCCTATTCGGAGGGAGGGCCCCGACGAGCAGTACTTC.

The V gene is TRBV5-1, the J gene TRBJ2-1; 7 nucleotides line up with TRBD1. V dropped 2 bases and J dropped 2; count of bases not matched to a gene: 4. Germline V gene sequence: CDR1 SGHRS, CDR2 YFSETQ. This CDR3 is 15 amino acids long. CDR3: CASSFRQGAYNEQFF. CDR3 nucleotide sequence: TGCGCCAGCAGCTTTCGACAGGGTGCCTACAATGAGCAGTTCTTC.

This chain uses TRBV4-1 with TRBJ2-2; D is unresolved. The CDR3 length is 15 residues. Trimming cost V 0 bases and J 6 bases, with 11 bases left between them. The germline V gene encodes CDR1 MGHRA and CDR2 YSYEKL. CDR3 loop: CASSQETLTAGELFF. The CDR3 DNA reads TGCGCCAGCAGCCAAGAGACTCTAACGGCCGGGGAGCTGTTTTTT.

V usage is TRBV11-3 and J usage is TRBJ2-1; D remains ambiguous. The V end lost 4 bases, the J end lost 7 bases, and 11 bases lay between the germline ends. The CDR3 contains 13 residues. The germline V gene encodes CDR1 SGHNT and CDR2 YENEEA. CDR3 sequence reads: CASSSGHGNEQFF. In nucleotides, the CDR3 is TGTGCCAGCAGCTCGGGTCATGGAAATGAGCAGTTCTTC.

The gene calls are TRBV5-1 and TRBJ2-1; 9 bases map to TRBD2. The V segment lost 1 base and the J segment 6 bases; nucleotides outside the gene matches: 2. Germline CDR1 reads SGHRS; CDR2 reads YFSETQ. This CDR3 region has 14 residues. CDR3 sequence reads: CASSLRGRGNEQFF. Here the CDR3 DNA reads TGCGCCAGCAGCTTGCGCGGGAGGGGCAATGAGCAGTTCTTC.

This chain connects TRBV7-9 to TRBJ1-1; TRBD1 might be the D (6 bases). Germline V gene sequence: CDR1 SEHNR, CDR2 FQNEAQ (reference sequence). V was clipped by 6 bases and J by 2 bases, with 7 bases between them. This CDR3 is 12 amino acids long. The CDR3 reads CASRDSNTEAFF. The CDR3 nucleotides read TGTGCCAGCAGGGACAGTAACACTGAAGCTTTCTTT. Drawing the rest from reference TRBV7-9 and TRBJ1-1, the complete variable domain is DTGVSQNPRHKITKRGQNVTFRCDPISEHNRLYWYRQTLGQGPEFLTYFQNEAQLEKSRLLSDRFSAERPKGSFSTLEIQRTEQGDSAMYLCASRDSNTEAFFGQGTRLTVV.

V is TRBV6-5 and J is TRBJ1-1, with TRBD1 matching over 10 bases. V lost 9 bases to trimming and J lost 3 bases; unmatched junction nucleotides: 10. Germline values: CDR1 MNHEY, CDR2 SVGAGI. CDR3 length equals 15 residues. In DNA, the CDR3 is TGTGCCAGTGCACGGGACAGGGGATATTACACTGAAGCTTTCTTT. It codes for CASARDRGYYTEAFF.

The V gene is TRBV5-1, the J gene TRBJ2-2; 10 nucleotides align to TRBD1. CDR1 is SGHRS, CDR2 YFSETQ, per germline. CDR3 length: 16 amino acids. The J segment lost 5 bases and the V segment lost 1 base, leaving 5 bases of the junction unmatched. Written as DNA, the CDR3 is TGCGCCAGCAGCTTGCGACAGGGGGCGGAGACCGGGGAGCTGTTTTTT. Translated, it gives CASSLRQGAETGELFF.

V usage is TRBV19 and J usage is TRBJ2-7; 7 bases are a match to TRBD2. Germline CDR1 LNHDA, CDR2 SQIVND (reference sequence). V lost 3 bases to trimming and J lost 1 base; unmatched junction nucleotides: 6. CDR3 length: 15 amino acids. Here the CDR3 reads CASSISSGESYEQYF. The DNA for the CDR3 is TGTGCCAGTAGTATCTCAAGCGGGGAGTCCTACGAGCAGTACTTC.

The chain has TRBV30 and TRBJ1-4; D call uncertain. Germline V gene sequence: CDR1 GTSNPN, CDR2 SVGIG (reference sequence). This CDR3 comprises 13 residues. The germline V and J ends were trimmed by 2 bases and 8 bases, with 12 bases remaining between them. The CDR3 coding sequence is TGTGCCTGGAGTACCCCGACGGGGGAAAAACTGTTTTTT. Its translation: CAWSTPTGEKLFF.

The J gene is TRBJ1-4, the V gene TRBV6-1; tentative D call: TRBD1 (5 bases). This CDR3 is 14 amino acids long. Germline assignment: CDR1 MNHNS and CDR2 SASEGT. V lost 7 bases to trimming and J lost 0 bases, with 9 bases between them. Here the CDR3 DNA reads TGTGCCAGCAAGGGGTCTCCAACTAATGAAAAACTGTTTTTT. Amino acids: CASKGSPTNEKLFF.

This sequence joins TRBV28 and TRBJ1-1; D unclear. Germline CDR1 is MDHEN and CDR2 is SYDVKM. This CDR3 has 14 amino acids. V was clipped by 3 bases and J by 5 bases, with 13 bases between them. CDR3 bases: TGTGCCAGCAGTTTCCCCTCCGGGAGGACTGAAGCTTTCTTT. This codes for CASSFPSGRTEAFF.

The J gene is TRBJ2-7, the V gene TRBV18, with 7 bases lining up with TRBD2. In germline, CDR1 is KGHSH, CDR2 LQKENI. This CDR3 region has 15 residues. J gave up 2 bases and V 2 bases, and 6 bases lay outside the gene matches. CDR3 protein: CASSPRREFAYEQYF. DNA of the CDR3: TGTGCCAGCTCACCAAGGCGGGAGTTCGCCTACGAGCAGTACTTC.

The V call is TRBV20-1, the J call TRBJ2-7; no firm D call. Germline CDR1 and CDR2: DFQATT and SNEGSKA (reference sequence). The CDR3 covers 11 residues. The V gene lost 3 bases and the J gene lost 6 bases, with 9 bases spanning the gap. CDR3 in amino acids: CSARVVSEQYF. In DNA form, the CDR3 reads TGCAGTGCTAGGGTAGTTTCCGAGCAGTACTTC.

The sample holds one count of this clone. This CDR3 reads CASSYSGRSNFYGYTF. In DNA form, the CDR3 reads TGTGCCAGCAGTTACTCGGGGCGGAGTAATTTCTATGGCTACACCTTC. The chain joins TRBV6-5 to TRBJ1-2; TRBD1 is a possible D gene (5 bases). The ends were cut back, 0 bases at V and 4 bases at J, with 15 bases in the middle. This CDR3 is built from 16 residues. Germline CDR1 and CDR2: MNHEY and SVGAGI.

The chain carries TRBV5-1 and TRBJ2-6; 9 bases line up with TRBD1. The V gene end was trimmed by 0 bases and the J gene end by 2 bases; junction bases not matched to a gene: 6. The germline V gene has CDR1 SGHRS and CDR2 YFSETQ. The CDR3 has 18 residues. DNA for the CDR3: TGCGCCAGCAGCTTGGGGCCAACAGGGGGCACTGGGGCCAACGTCCTGACTTTC. This gives the protein CASSLGPTGGTGANVLTF.

The chain has TRBV4-1 and TRBJ2-3, with TRBD1 identical over 10 bases. CDR1 is MGHRA, CDR2 YSYEKL, per germline. The CDR3 sequence is 21 residues long. V lost 2 bases and J lost 0; bases outside the gene matches: 17. The CDR3 bases are TGCGCCAGCAGCCAACATATGGGACAGGGGATTACTATCACTAGCACAGATACGCAGTATTTT. Protein product: CASSQHMGQGITITSTDTQYF.

The V and J genes are TRBV28 and TRBJ1-1; 7 positions agree with TRBD1. With V trimmed by 5 bases and J by 7 bases, 7 bases remained unmatched. CDR3 size: 13 residues. Per germline, CDR1 MDHEN and CDR2 SYDVKM. CDR3: CASSPGTVGEAFF. CDR3 coding DNA: TGTGCCAGCAGTCCAGGGACAGTGGGTGAAGCTTTCTTT.